These 5 T cell receptor beta chains were sequenced from one sample in a study of T cell repertoires in cytomegalovirus infection. These TCRs are of unknown antigen specificity. In TCRdb, the reads were re-called with MiXCR into one record per CDR3 protein. The sample holds some 940,000 distinct CDR3 sequences; approximately 31% are singletons and the top ten take over 10%. Material: cultured CD8+ T cells from PBMCs, obtained from culture after CMV antigen stimulation. Receptors were obtained from a human donor in good health (CMV status not recorded). Some clones in this sample may be carry-over from other donors' samples.

The rearrangement joins TRBV4-1 to TRBJ2-7; a weak D match, TRBD1 (6 bases). CDR1 is MGHRA and CDR2 is YSYEKL in the germline V gene. This CDR3 spans 15 amino acids. V gave up 1 base and J gave up 2 bases, with 12 bases separating them. The CDR3 loop reads CASSQGGGAPYEQYF. The CDR3 region has the DNA TGCGCCAGCAGCCAAGGAGGGGGAGCCCCCTACGAGCAGTACTTC.

This clonotype turned up a few times. V usage is TRBV5-4 and J usage is TRBJ1-1; unclear D gene. Germline loops: CDR1 SGHNT, CDR2 YYREEE (reference sequence). The CDR3 is made up of 14 amino acids. V lost 4 bases to trimming and J lost 4 bases, with 14 bases between them. The CDR3 region has the DNA TGTGCCAGCAGCCCTGGGCATGGATCCACTGAAGCTTTCTTT. Its protein is CASSPGHGSTEAFF.

The chain couples TRBV19 to TRBJ2-2, with D tentatively TRBD1 (6 bases). This CDR3 region has 15 residues. V lost 5 bases, J lost 5 bases, and 15 bases lay in between. The V gene's germline CDR1 is LNHDA and CDR2 SQIVND (reference sequence). CDR3: CASSHEQGGTGELFF. CDR3 coding DNA: TGTGCCAGTAGTCACGAACAGGGCGGAACCGGGGAGCTGTTTTTT.

With respect to this clonotype: One end of the junction does not line up with germline, which may come from a read error. This chain connects TRBV11-1 to TRBJ2-1; tentative D call: TRBD2 (6 bases). Germline V gives CDR1 SGHAT, CDR2 FQDESV (reference sequence). The CDR3 has 16 residues. The CDR3 is CVSSYERGSSYNEQFF. DNA of the CDR3: TGTGTCAGCAGCTATGAACGGGGGAGCTCCTACAATGAGCAGTTCTTC.

Comment on this clonotype: The germline gene is not matched at one end of the junction; a read error may be the cause. V is TRBV7-8 and J is TRBJ2-2; the D call may be TRBD1 or TRBD2 (5 bases each). The CDR3 loop spans 13 amino acids. In germline, CDR1 is SGHVS, CDR2 FQNEAQ. CDR3 in amino acids: CASSLPGTEELFF. CDR3 sequence (DNA): TGTGCCAGCAGCCTCCCGGGGACCGAGGAGCTGTTTTTT.